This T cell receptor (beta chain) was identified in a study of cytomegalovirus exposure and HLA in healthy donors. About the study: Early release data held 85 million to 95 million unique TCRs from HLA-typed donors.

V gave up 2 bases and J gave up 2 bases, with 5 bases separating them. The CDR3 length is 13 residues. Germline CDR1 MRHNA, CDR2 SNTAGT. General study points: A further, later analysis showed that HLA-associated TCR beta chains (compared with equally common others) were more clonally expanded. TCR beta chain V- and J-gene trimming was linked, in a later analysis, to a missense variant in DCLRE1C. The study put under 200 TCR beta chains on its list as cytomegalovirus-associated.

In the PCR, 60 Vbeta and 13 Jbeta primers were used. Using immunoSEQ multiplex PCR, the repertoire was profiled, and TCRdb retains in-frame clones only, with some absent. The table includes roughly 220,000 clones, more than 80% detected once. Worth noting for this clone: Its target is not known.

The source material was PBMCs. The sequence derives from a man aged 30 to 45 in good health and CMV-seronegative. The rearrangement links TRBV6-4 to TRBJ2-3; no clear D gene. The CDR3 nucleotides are TGTGCCAGCAGTGACAGCACCACAGATACGCAGTATTTT. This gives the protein CASSDSTTDTQYF.